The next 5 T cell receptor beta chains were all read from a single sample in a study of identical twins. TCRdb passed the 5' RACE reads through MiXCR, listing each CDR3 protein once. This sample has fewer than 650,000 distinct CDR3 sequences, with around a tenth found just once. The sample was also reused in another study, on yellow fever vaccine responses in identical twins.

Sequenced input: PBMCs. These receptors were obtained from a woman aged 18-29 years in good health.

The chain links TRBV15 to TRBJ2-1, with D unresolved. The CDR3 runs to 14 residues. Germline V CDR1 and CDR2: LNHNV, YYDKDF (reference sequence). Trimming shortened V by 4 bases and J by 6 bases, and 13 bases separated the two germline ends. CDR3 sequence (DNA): TGTGCCACCAGCACCGCCACAGAGGTCAATGAGCAGTTCTTC. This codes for CATSTATEVNEQFF.

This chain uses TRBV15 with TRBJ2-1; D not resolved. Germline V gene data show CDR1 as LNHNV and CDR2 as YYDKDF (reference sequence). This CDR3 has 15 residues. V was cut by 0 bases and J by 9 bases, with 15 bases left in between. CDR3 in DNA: TGTGCCACCAGCAGAGATCTTGAGGCTATAGGTGAGCAGTTCTTC. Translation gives CATSRDLEAIGEQFF. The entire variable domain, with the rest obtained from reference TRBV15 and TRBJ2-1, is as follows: DAMVIQNPRYQVTQFGKPVTLSCSQTLNHNVMYWYQQKSSQAPKLLFHYYDKDFNNEADTPDNFQSRRPNTSFCFLDIRSPGLGDTAMYLCATSRDLEAIGEQFFGPGTRLTVL.

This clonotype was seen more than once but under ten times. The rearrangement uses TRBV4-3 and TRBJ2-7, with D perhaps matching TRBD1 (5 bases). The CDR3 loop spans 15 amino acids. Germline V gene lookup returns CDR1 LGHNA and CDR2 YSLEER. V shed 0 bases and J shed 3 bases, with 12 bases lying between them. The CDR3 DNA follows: TGCGCCAGCAGCCAAGATCATCAGGGTAGCTACGAGCAGTACTTC. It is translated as CASSQDHQGSYEQYF.

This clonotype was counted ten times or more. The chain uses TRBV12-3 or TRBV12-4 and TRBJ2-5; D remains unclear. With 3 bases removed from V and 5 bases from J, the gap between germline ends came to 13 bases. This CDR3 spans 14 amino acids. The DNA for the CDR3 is TGTGCCAGCAGTTTCGCCCTTCTGAAGGAGACCCAGTACTTC. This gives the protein CASSFALLKETQYF.

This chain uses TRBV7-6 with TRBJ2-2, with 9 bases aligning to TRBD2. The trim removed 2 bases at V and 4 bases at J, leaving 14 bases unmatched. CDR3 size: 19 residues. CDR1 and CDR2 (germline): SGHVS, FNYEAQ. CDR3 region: CASSLPWGSGRLGTGELFF. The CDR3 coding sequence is TGTGCCAGCAGCTTACCTTGGGGTAGCGGGAGACTGGGCACCGGGGAGCTGTTTTTT.